The sequence of this T cell receptor (beta chain) was determined in a study of CD4+ T cells in melanoma. Findings and limits, study-wide: In melanoma, neoantigen-specific CD4+ T cells reportedly differed in differentiation state. A reported correlation linked neoantigen-specific CD4+ T cells to CD8+, macrophage and B cell function.

Points on this clone: Its antigen is not identified.

Sequencing used immunoSEQ multiplex PCR; TCRdb keeps in-frame clones, though not all of them. Counted here are roughly 54,000 clones, roughly nine tenths occurring once; the ten biggest clones make up 12%. The CDR3 runs to 16 residues. Germline values: CDR1 LNHDA, CDR2 SQIVND (reference sequence). V trimming: 4 bases; J trimming: 4 bases; junction bases outside the gene matches: 9. This chain joins TRBV19 and TRBJ2-5; 10 positions agree with TRBD2. The sequenced sample consisted of peripheral blood. This TCR derives from a human donor with melanoma. The CDR3 is CASSTSLAGFGETQYF. The DNA of the CDR3 is TGTGCCAGTAGTACGTCACTAGCGGGGTTTGGAGAGACCCAGTACTTC.